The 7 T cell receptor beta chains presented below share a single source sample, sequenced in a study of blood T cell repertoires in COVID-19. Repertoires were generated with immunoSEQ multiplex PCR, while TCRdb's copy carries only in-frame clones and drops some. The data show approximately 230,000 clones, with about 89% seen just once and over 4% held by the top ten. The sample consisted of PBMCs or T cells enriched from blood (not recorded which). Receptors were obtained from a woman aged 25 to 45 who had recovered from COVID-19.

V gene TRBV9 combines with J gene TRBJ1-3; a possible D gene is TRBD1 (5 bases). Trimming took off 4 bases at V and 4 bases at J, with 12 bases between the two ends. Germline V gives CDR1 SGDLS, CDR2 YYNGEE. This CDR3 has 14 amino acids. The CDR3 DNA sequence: TGTGCCAGCAGCACCAGGGTTTCAGGAAACACCATATATTTT. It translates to CASSTRVSGNTIYF.

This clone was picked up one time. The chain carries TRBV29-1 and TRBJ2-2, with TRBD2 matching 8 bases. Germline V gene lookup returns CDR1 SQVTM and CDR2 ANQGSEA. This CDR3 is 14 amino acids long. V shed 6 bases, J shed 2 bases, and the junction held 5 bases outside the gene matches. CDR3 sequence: CSVPGGPNTGELFF. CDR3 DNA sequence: TGCAGCGTCCCGGGGGGGCCCAACACCGGGGAGCTGTTTTTT.

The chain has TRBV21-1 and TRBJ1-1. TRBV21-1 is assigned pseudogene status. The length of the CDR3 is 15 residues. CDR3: CASSKVGGRNTEAFF. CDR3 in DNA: TGTGCCAGCAGCAAAGTCGGGGGGCGGAACACTGAAGCTTTCTTT.

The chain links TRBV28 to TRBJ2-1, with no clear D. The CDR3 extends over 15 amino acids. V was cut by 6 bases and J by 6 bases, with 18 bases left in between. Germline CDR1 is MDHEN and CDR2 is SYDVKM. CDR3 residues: CASRAPVGLSNEQFF. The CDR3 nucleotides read TGTGCCAGCAGGGCCCCGGTCGGGTTAAGCAATGAGCAGTTCTTC.

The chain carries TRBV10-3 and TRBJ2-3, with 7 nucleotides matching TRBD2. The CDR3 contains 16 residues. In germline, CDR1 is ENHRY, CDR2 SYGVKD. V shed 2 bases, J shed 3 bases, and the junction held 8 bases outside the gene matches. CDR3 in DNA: TGTGCCATCAGTGAGCAAACGGGAGGAGGGACAGATACGCAGTATTTT. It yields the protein CAISEQTGGGTDTQYF.

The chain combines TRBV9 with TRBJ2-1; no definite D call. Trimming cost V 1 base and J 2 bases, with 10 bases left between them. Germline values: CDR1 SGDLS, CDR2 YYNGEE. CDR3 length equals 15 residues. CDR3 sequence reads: CASSVSVPPYNEQFF. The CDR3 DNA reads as TGTGCCAGCAGCGTATCCGTTCCCCCCTACAATGAGCAGTTCTTC.

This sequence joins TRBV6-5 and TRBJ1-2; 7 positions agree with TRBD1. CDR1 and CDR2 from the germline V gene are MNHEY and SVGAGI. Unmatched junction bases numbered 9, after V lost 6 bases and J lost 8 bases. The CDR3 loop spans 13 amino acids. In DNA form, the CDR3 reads TGTGCCAGCAGAGCGACAGGGCCTGAGGGCTACACCTTC. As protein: CASRATGPEGYTF.